This TCR beta chain was captured by sequencing in a study of blood T cell repertoires in COVID-19. The table came from immunoSEQ multiplex PCR; TCRdb's copy has only in-frame clones and leaves some out. The table lists around 400,000 clones, around 92% of them singletons. Germline CDR1 is LGHNA and CDR2 is YSLEER. V lost 1 base to trimming and J lost 6 bases, with 12 bases between them. CDR3 length: 14 residues. The specimen sequenced was peripheral blood. The receptor was derived from a man in his forties with acute or convalescent COVID-19. The genes are TRBV4-3 and TRBJ1-2, with D possibly matching TRBD1 (5 bases). The DNA of the CDR3 is TGCGCCAGCAGCCAAGGAGCGGGGCTGGATGGCTACACCTTC. Translated: CASSQGAGLDGYTF.